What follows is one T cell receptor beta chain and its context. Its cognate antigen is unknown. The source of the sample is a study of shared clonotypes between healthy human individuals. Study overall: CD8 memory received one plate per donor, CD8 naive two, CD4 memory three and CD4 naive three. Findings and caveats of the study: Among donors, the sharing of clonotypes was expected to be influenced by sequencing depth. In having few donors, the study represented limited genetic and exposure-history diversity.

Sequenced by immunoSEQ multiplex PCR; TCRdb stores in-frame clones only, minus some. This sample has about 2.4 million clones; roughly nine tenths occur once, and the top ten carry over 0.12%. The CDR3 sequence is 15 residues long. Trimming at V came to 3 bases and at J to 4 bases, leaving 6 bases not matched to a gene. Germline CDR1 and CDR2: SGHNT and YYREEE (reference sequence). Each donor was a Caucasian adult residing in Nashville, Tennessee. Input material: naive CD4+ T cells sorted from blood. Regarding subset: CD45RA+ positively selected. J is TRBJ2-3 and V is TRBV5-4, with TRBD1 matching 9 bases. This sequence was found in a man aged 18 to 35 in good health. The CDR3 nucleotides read TGTGCCAGCAGCTCCGACAGGGGGAAGTCAGATACGCAGTATTTT. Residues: CASSSDRGKSDTQYF.